Included here is one T cell receptor (beta chain) sequence, with context. Its specificity is not known. TCRdb used MiXCR to reprocess the reads, holding one entry per CDR3 protein. The sample records 450,000 to 600,000 distinct CDR3 sequences, about 42% being singletons. Germline assignment: CDR1 LNHDA and CDR2 SQIVND (reference sequence). CDR3 length: 15 residues. V lost 6 bases and J 1 base, leaving 12 bases between the germline ends. This sample stems from a study of T cell repertoires in cytomegalovirus infection. The wider study: Used in the study were CMV epitopes, some recently identified and HLA-C-restricted, others well-studied and HLA-B-restricted.

Findings of the study overall: HLA-C-restricted TCR beta clonotypes specific for CMV led the ex vivo response. People with CMV and the relevant HLA were identified by cumulative public TCR beta family frequency.

Specimen: cultured PBMCs, collected from culture after CMV antigen stimulation. This sequence was found in a human donor in good health (CMV status not recorded). Some clones in this sample may be carry-over from other donors' samples. The rearrangement uses TRBV19 and TRBJ2-2; D might be TRBD2 (5 bases). For the CDR3, the DNA is TGTGCCAGTAGGAGGACGGGGAAGAACACCGGGGAGCTGTTTTTT. Its translation: CASRRTGKNTGELFF. Full variable domain (rest looked up from reference TRBV19 and TRBJ2-2): DGGITQSPKYLFRKEGQNVTLSCEQNLNHDAMYWYRQDPGQGLRLIYYSQIVNDFQKGDIAEGYSVSREKKESFPLTVTSAQKNPTAFYLCASRRTGKNTGELFFGEGSRLTVL.